These 21 T cell receptor beta chains came from one sample sequenced in a study of blood T cell repertoires in COVID-19. Measured with immunoSEQ multiplex PCR; TCRdb has only the in-frame clones, and not every one. The sample holds around 310,000 clones; approximately 90% are singletons and the top ten take approximately 4%. Material for sequencing was peripheral blood. Every receptor here comes from a woman between 45 and 65 years old with active or convalescent COVID-19.

V usage is TRBV20-1 and J usage is TRBJ2-1; 9 bases agree with TRBD1. The CDR3 runs to 15 residues. CDR1 DFQATT and CDR2 SNEGSKA come from the germline V gene (reference sequence). Trimming at V came to 3 bases and at J to 2 bases, leaving 5 bases not matched to a gene. In nucleotides, the CDR3 is TGCAGTGCTAGTAAGGGACAGGGCGCCTACAATGAGCAGTTCTTC. It encodes CSASKGQGAYNEQFF.

The V and J genes are TRBV4-3 and TRBJ2-7; the D gene is possibly TRBD2 (6 bases). The V gene lost 4 bases and the J gene lost 0 bases, with 19 bases spanning the gap. Germline V CDR1 and CDR2: LGHNA, YSLEER. There are 17 residues in the CDR3. The CDR3 region has the DNA TGCGCCAGCAGCCCCGGGGCCGGGAGTGGTAGCTCCTACGAGCAGTACTTC. Translation gives CASSPGAGSGSSYEQYF.

The rearrangement links TRBV4-2 to TRBJ1-1; D remains unclear. V shed 3 bases and J shed 0 bases, with 8 bases lying between them. Germline V CDR1 and CDR2: LGHNA, YNFKEQ. There are 14 residues in the CDR3. The CDR3, as DNA: TGTGCCAGCAGCCAGCGCGCGCTGAACACTGAAGCTTTCTTT. This gives the protein CASSQRALNTEAFF.

The rearrangement links TRBV28 to TRBJ1-5; 8 bases agree with TRBD1. CDR1 is MDHEN and CDR2 is SYDVKM in the germline V gene. The CDR3 is 14 amino acids. V was pared by 5 bases and J by 4 bases, with 4 bases of the junction left unmatched. The CDR3 nucleotides read TGTGCCAGCAGTGCAGGGGGCAGGAATCAGCCCCAGCATTTT. This codes for CASSAGGRNQPQHF. The full variable domain, completed using reference TRBV28 and TRBJ1-5, is DVKVTQSSRYLVKRTGEKVFLECVQDMDHENMFWYRQDPGLGLRLIYFSYDVKMKEKGDIPEGYSVSREKKERFSLILESASTNQTSMYLCASSAGGRNQPQHFGDGTRLSIL.

V gene TRBV9 combines with J gene TRBJ1-3; D call uncertain. CDR1 and CDR2 (germline): SGDLS, YYNGEE. The CDR3 spans 15 residues. V dropped 2 bases and J dropped 0 bases, with 9 bases sitting between them. This chain's CDR3 is CASSVGISSGNTIYF. DNA of the CDR3: TGTGCCAGCAGCGTCGGGATAAGCTCTGGAAACACCATATATTTT.

The chain joins TRBV6-5 to TRBJ2-4, with a weak D call TRBD2 (6 bases). This CDR3 spans 13 amino acids. Germline CDR1 reads MNHEY; CDR2 reads SVGAGI. V lost 8 bases and J lost 0, with 8 bases in between. CDR3 region: CASGGLAKNIQYF. The CDR3 nucleotides read TGTGCCAGCGGGGGGTTAGCCAAAAACATTCAGTACTTC.

The chain couples TRBV5-1 to TRBJ2-2; D possibly corresponds to TRBD1 (6 bases). V gave up 4 bases and J gave up 7 bases, with 17 bases separating them. In germline, CDR1 is SGHRS, CDR2 YFSETQ. The CDR3 covers 15 residues. The DNA of the CDR3 is TGCGCCAGCAGCCCATTACAGGGTCAGGGCGGGGAGCTGTTTTTT. Translated: CASSPLQGQGGELFF.

This clone has more than one count but fewer than ten. The V call is TRBV28, the J call TRBJ2-7, with TRBD1 identical over 7 bases. The CDR3 loop spans 13 amino acids. CDR1 MDHEN and CDR2 SYDVKM come from the germline V gene. The junction had 7 bases not matched to a gene; V was cut back by 6 bases and J by 5 bases. The CDR3 nucleotides read TGTGCCAGCAGAGCCGGGACAGTCAACGAGCAGTACTTC. It specifies CASRAGTVNEQYF. Drawing the rest from reference TRBV28 and TRBJ2-7, the complete variable domain is DVKVTQSSRYLVKRTGEKVFLECVQDMDHENMFWYRQDPGLGLRLIYFSYDVKMKEKGDIPEGYSVSREKKERFSLILESASTNQTSMYLCASRAGTVNEQYFGPGTRLTVT.

The chain uses TRBV15 and TRBJ1-5, with 10 bases that match TRBD1. Germline CDR1 and CDR2: LNHNV and YYDKDF (reference sequence). V lost 0 bases, J lost 10 bases, and 15 bases stayed unmatched. This CDR3 contains 18 residues. The CDR3 DNA is TGTGCCACCAGCAGAGATCTATTAATGGGACAGGGGTCGAGACCCCAGCATTTT. Translated: CATSRDLLMGQGSRPQHF. Filled out from reference TRBV15 and TRBJ1-5, the complete variable domain reads DAMVIQNPRYQVTQFGKPVTLSCSQTLNHNVMYWYQQKSSQAPKLLFHYYDKDFNNEADTPDNFQSRRPNTSFCFLDIRSPGLGDTAMYLCATSRDLLMGQGSRPQHFGDGTRLSIL.

CDR3 in DNA: TGTGCCAGCAGGCTGAGTAACTATGGCTACACCTTC. Protein sequence: CASRLSNYGYTF. V usage is TRBV2 and J usage is TRBJ1-2; D unclear. Per the germline V gene, CDR1 is SNHLY and CDR2 is FYNNEI. The V end lost 6 bases, the J end lost 1 base, and 6 bases lay between the germline ends. The CDR3 totals 12 residues.

The rearrangement links TRBV19 to TRBJ2-3, with 11 bases identical to TRBD2. CDR1 and CDR2 (germline): LNHDA, SQIVND (reference sequence). The V gene end was trimmed by 2 bases and the J gene end by 3 bases; junction bases not matched to a gene: 1. This CDR3 has 15 amino acids. The CDR3 reads CASSILAGGTDTQYF. CDR3 sequence (DNA): TGTGCCAGTAGTATACTAGCGGGAGGAACAGATACGCAGTATTTT.

The rearrangement joins TRBV7-2 to TRBJ2-7, with 8 positions matching TRBD2. Per the germline V gene, CDR1 is SGHTA and CDR2 is FQGNSA. J lost 2 bases, V lost 1 base, and 10 bases had no gene match. CDR3 length: 17 amino acids. The CDR3 loop reads CASSLVSASGFPYEQYF. The DNA for the CDR3 is TGTGCCAGCAGCTTAGTATCGGCTAGCGGGTTCCCCTACGAGCAGTACTTC.

Written as DNA, the CDR3 is TGCAGCGTCGCCAGACAGGACAAATCTTACGAGCAGTACTTC. It translates to CSVARQDKSYEQYF. The V and J genes are TRBV29-1 and TRBJ2-7, with D tentatively TRBD1 (6 bases). CDR3 size: 14 residues. Germline V gene data show CDR1 as SQVTM and CDR2 as ANQGSEA. V lost 6 bases and J 4 bases, leaving 19 bases between the germline ends.

In this sample, this clone turned up a few times. This chain uses TRBV19 with TRBJ1-1; TRBD1 aligns across 10 bases. Trimming cost V 4 bases and J 7 bases; bases outside gene matches: 12. Germline lookup yields CDR1 LNHDA and CDR2 SQIVND (reference sequence). This CDR3 is 16 amino acids long. For the CDR3, the DNA is TGTGCCAGTAGTAGGCAAAATAGACAGGGGGCGGATGAAGCTTTCTTT. This gives the protein CASSRQNRQGADEAFF. Based on the CDR3 plus reference TRBV19 and TRBJ1-1, the full variable domain is DGGITQSPKYLFRKEGQNVTLSCEQNLNHDAMYWYRQDPGQGLRLIYYSQIVNDFQKGDIAEGYSVSREKKESFPLTVTSAQKNPTAFYLCASSRQNRQGADEAFFGQGTRLTVV.

The genes are TRBV7-8 and TRBJ1-3; TRBD1 aligns across 8 bases. CDR1 is SGHVS and CDR2 is FQNEAQ in the germline V gene. There are 15 residues in the CDR3. The junction had 2 bases not matched to a gene; V was cut back by 2 bases and J by 2 bases. The CDR3 is CASSLTGGTGNTIYF. The DNA of the CDR3 is TGTGCCAGCAGCTTAACAGGGGGGACTGGAAACACCATATATTTT. The whole variable domain, filled in from reference TRBV7-8 and TRBJ1-3, reads GAGVSQSPRYKVAKRGQDVALRCDPISGHVSLFWYQQALGQGPEFLTYFQNEAQLDKSGLPSDRFFAERPEGSVSTLKIQRTQQEDSAVYLCASSLTGGTGNTIYFGEGSWLTVV.

This chain joins TRBV3-1 (or the pseudogene TRBV3-2) and TRBJ2-2; weak D call: TRBD2 (6 bases). The CDR3 has 14 amino acids. Per the germline V gene, CDR1 is LGHDT and CDR2 is YNNKEL (reference sequence). The germline V and J ends were trimmed by 6 bases and 7 bases, with 15 bases remaining between them. CDR3 nucleotides: TGTGCCAGCAGTTACCTACGGGAGCACGGGGAGCTGTTTTTT. It is translated as CASSYLREHGELFF.

The V gene is TRBV10-1, the J gene TRBJ2-7; 8 bases align to TRBD2. This CDR3 spans 16 amino acids. CDR1 is WNHNN, CDR2 SYGVQD, per germline (reference sequence). J gave up 2 bases and V 8 bases, and 14 bases lay outside the gene matches. The CDR3 DNA reads TGCGCCAGCTTATCCCCGGGGGGGGACATCCCCTACGAGCAGTACTTC. Amino acids: CASLSPGGDIPYEQYF.

The chain has TRBV7-3 and TRBJ2-2, with 14 bases that match TRBD2. J lost 0 bases, V lost 3 bases, and 3 bases had no gene match. The length of the CDR3 is 18 residues. In germline, CDR1 is SGHTA, CDR2 FQGTGA. The CDR3 spells CASSFSGLAGANTGELFF. CDR3 DNA: TGTGCCAGCAGCTTTTCGGGACTAGCGGGGGCGAACACCGGGGAGCTGTTTTTT.

Written as DNA, the CDR3 is TGTGCCAGCAGCTCAGGGCGGGGGGGATCTTACGAGCAGTACTTC. It yields the protein CASSSGRGGSYEQYF. The V call is TRBV5-6, the J call TRBJ2-7, with 9 bases identical to TRBD2. V shed 3 bases, J shed 4 bases, and the junction held 8 bases outside the gene matches. This CDR3 region has 15 residues. Germline CDR1 SGHDT, CDR2 YYEEEE.

CDR3 sequence: CASSQPTLLQAPYGYTF. In DNA form, the CDR3 reads TGTGCCAGCAGCCAACCCACCCTACTACAGGCCCCCTATGGCTACACCTTC. J is TRBJ1-2 and V is TRBV3-1 (or the pseudogene TRBV3-2); D possibly corresponds to TRBD1 (5 bases). Germline V gene data show CDR1 as LGHDT and CDR2 as YNNKEL (reference sequence). The CDR3 sequence is 17 residues long. V lost 2 bases, J lost 4 bases, and 20 bases lay in between.

This clone has a single count. The chain links TRBV30 to TRBJ1-5; 11 bases agree with TRBD1. Germline V gives CDR1 GTSNPN, CDR2 SVGIG (reference sequence). Trimming removed 5 bases from V and 2 bases from J; junction bases left unmatched: 5. This CDR3 region has 15 residues. The CDR3 DNA reads as TGTGCCTGGTCGGGGGGACAGGGGGGCAATCAGCCCCAGCATTTT. Encoded protein: CAWSGGQGGNQPQHF.